The following is a T cell receptor beta chain sequence with its context. The antigen is unknown. The protocol was immunoSEQ multiplex PCR, while the TCRdb copy is restricted to in-frame clones and leaves out a portion. The repertoire holds about 100,000 clones, with roughly 95% as singletons. The data were taken from a study of cytomegalovirus exposure and HLA in healthy donors. Notes on the study in general: According to the study, roughly 160 TCR beta chains were cytomegalovirus-associated.

The length of the CDR3 is 15 residues. V gave up 3 bases and J gave up 5 bases, with 14 bases separating them. The germline V gene encodes CDR1 SGDLS and CDR2 YYNGEE. What was sequenced was PBMCs. J is TRBJ2-2 and V is TRBV9, with a tentative D call TRBD2 (7 bases). The clonotype comes from a woman aged 18-29 years in good health and CMV-seronegative. The CDR3 DNA is TGTGCCAGCAGCGGAACAGGGAGGGAAACCGGGGAGCTGTTTTTT. Encoded protein: CASSGTGRETGELFF.